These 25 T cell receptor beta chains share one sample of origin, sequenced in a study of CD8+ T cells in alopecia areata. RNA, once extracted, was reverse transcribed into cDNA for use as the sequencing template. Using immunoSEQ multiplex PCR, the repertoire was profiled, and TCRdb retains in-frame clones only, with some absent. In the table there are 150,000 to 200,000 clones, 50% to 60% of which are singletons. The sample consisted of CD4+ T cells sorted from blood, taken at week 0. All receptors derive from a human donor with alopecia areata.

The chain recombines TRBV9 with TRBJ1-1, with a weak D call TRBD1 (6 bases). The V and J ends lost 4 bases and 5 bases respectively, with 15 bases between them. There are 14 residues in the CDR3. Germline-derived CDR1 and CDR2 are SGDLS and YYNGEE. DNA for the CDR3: TGTGCCAGCAGCACGGGTCAAAGGGGGACTGAAGCTTTCTTT. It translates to CASSTGQRGTEAFF.

CDR3 amino acids: CAWSEARTEAFF. For the CDR3, the DNA is TGTGCCTGGAGCGAGGCGCGAACTGAAGCTTTCTTT. The chain couples TRBV30 to TRBJ1-1; D gene uncertain. Trimming removed 3 bases at V and 5 bases at J, with 10 bases between. The V gene's germline CDR1 is GTSNPN and CDR2 SVGIG (reference sequence). The CDR3 has 12 amino acids.

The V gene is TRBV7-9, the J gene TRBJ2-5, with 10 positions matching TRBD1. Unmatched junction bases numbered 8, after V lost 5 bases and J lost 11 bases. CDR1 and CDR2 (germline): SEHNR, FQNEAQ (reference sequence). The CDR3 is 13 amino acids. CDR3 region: CASSPGTGEEQYF. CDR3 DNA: TGTGCCAGCAGCCCCGGGACAGGGGAAGAGCAGTACTTC.

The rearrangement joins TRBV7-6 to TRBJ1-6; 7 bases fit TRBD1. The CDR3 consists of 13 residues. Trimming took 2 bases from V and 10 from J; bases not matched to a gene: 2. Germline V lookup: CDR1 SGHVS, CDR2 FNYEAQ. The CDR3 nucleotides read TGTGCCAGCAGCTTAAAACAGGGGTCACCCCTCCACTTT. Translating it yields CASSLKQGSPLHF.

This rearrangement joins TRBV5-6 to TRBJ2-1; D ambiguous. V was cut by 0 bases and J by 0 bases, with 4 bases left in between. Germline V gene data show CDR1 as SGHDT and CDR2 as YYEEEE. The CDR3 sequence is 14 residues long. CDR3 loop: CASSLGRSYNEQFF. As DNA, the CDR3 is TGTGCCAGCAGCTTGGGGCGCTCCTACAATGAGCAGTTCTTC.

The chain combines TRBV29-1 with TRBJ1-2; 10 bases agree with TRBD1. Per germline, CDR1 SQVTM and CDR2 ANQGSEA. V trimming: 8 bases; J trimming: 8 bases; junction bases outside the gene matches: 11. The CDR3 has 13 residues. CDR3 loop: CSTDRQGALGYTF. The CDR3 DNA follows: TGCAGCACCGACCGACAGGGGGCCTTAGGCTACACCTTC.

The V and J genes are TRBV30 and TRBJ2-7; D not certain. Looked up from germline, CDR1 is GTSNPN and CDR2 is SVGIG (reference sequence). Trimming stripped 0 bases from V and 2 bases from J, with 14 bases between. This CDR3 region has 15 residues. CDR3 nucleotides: TGTGCCTGGAGTGTACGGCTGGGCAGAGCCTACGAGCAGTACTTC. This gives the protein CAWSVRLGRAYEQYF.

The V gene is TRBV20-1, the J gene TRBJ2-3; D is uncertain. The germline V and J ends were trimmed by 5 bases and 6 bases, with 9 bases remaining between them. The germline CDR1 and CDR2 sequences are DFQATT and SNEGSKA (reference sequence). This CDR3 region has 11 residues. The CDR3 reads CSAQLRDTQYF. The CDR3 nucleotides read TGCAGTGCTCAACTACGGGATACGCAGTATTTT.

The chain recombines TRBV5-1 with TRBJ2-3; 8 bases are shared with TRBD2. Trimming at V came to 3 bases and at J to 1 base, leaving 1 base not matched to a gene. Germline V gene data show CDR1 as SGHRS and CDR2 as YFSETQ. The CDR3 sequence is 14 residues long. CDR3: CASSSGLGTDTQYF. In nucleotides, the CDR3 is TGCGCCAGCAGCTCGGGACTAGGCACAGATACGCAGTATTTT.

The DNA for the CDR3 is TGTGCCTGGATGCTCAGGACAGGGACGCAGTATTTT. Amino acids: CAWMLRTGTQYF. This chain connects TRBV30 to TRBJ2-3, with 8 bases fitting TRBD1. Germline V lookup: CDR1 GTSNPN, CDR2 SVGIG (reference sequence). The V and J ends lost 4 bases and 9 bases, in that order; junction bases with no gene match: 6. The CDR3 length is 12 residues.

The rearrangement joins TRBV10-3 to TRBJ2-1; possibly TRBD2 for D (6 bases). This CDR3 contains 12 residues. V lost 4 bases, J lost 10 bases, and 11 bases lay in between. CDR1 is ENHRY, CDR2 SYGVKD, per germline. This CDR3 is CAISGGDREQFF. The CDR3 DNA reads TGTGCCATCAGTGGGGGGGATAGGGAGCAGTTCTTC.

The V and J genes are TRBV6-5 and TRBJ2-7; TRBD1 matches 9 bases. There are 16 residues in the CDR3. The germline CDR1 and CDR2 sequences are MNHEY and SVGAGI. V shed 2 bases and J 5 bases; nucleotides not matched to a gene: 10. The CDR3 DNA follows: TGTGCCAGCAGTTACGTTGGGACAGGGAACAAGGACGAGCAGTACTTC. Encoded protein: CASSYVGTGNKDEQYF.

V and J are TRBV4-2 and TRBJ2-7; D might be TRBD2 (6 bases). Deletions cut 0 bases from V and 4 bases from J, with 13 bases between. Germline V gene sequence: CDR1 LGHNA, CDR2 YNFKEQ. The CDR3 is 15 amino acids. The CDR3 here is CASSQETTRVYEQYF. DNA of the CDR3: TGTGCCAGCAGCCAAGAGACGACTAGGGTTTACGAGCAGTACTTC.

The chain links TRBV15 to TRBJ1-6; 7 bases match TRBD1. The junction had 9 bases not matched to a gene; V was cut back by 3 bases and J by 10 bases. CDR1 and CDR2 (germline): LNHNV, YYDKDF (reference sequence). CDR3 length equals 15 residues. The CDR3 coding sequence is TGTGCCACCAGCAGCGGATTGACAGGGATGTCACCCCTCCACTTT. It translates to CATSSGLTGMSPLHF.

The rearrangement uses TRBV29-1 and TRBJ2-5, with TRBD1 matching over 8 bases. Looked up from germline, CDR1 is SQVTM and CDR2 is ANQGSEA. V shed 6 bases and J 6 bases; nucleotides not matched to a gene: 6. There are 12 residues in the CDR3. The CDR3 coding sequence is TGCAGCGTAGGACAGGGTCATCAGACCCAGTACTTC. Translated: CSVGQGHQTQYF.

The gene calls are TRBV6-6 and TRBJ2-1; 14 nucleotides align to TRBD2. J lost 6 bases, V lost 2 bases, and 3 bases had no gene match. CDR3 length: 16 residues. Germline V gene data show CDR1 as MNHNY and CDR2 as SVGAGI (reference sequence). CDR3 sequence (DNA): TGTGCCAGCAGTTACCTGACTAGCGGGGGGGGCAATGAGCAGTTCTTC. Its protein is CASSYLTSGGGNEQFF.

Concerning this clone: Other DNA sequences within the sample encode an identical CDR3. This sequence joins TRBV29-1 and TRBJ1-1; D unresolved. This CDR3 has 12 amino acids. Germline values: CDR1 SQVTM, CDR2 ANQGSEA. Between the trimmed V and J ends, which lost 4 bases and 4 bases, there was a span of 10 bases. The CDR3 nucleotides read TGCAGCGTTGTAGACGCTGGCACTGAAGCTTTCTTT. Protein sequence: CSVVDAGTEAFF.

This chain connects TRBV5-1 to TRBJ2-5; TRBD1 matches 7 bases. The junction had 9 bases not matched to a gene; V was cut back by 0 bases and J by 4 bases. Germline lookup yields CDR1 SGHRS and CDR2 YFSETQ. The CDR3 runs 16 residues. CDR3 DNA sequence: TGCGCCAGCAGCTTGGGGACAGGCGGAAGGGGAGAGACCCAGTACTTC. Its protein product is CASSLGTGGRGETQYF. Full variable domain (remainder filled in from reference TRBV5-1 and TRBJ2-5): KAGVTQTPRYLIKTRGQQVTLSCSPISGHRSVSWYQQTPGQGLQFLFEYFSETQRNKGNFPGRFSGRQFSNSRSEMNVSTLELGDSALYLCASSLGTGGRGETQYFGPGTRLLVL.

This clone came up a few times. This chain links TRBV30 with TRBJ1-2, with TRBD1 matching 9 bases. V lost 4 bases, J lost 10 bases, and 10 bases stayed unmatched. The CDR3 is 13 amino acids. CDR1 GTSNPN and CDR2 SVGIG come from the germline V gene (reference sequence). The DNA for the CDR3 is TGTGCCTGGACATGGGTGCGACAGGGGGACTACACCTTC. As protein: CAWTWVRQGDYTF.

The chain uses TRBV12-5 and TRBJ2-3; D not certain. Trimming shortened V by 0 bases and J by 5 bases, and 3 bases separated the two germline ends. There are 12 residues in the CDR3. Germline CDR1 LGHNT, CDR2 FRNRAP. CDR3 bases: TGTGCTAGTGGTTTGGTGCAAGATACGCAGTATTTT. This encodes CASGLVQDTQYF.

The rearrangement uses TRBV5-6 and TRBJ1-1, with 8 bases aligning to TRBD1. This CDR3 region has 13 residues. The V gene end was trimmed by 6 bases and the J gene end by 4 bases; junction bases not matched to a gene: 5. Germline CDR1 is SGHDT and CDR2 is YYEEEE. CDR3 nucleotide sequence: TGTGCCAGCAACGGACAGGGTATCACTGAAGCTTTCTTT. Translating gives CASNGQGITEAFF.

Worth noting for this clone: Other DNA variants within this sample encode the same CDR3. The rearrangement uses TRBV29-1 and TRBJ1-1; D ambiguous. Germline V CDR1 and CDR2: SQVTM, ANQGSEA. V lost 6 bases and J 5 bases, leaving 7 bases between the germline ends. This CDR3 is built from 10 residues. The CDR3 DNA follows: TGCAGCGTGAGGGAGACTGAAGCTTTCTTT. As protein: CSVRETEAFF.

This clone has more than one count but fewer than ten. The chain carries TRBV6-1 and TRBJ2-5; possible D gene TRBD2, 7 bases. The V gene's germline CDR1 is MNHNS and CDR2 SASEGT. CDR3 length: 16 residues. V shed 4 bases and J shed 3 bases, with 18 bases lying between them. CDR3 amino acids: CASSGLGKGGKETQYF. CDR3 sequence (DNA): TGTGCCAGCAGTGGCCTGGGAAAGGGGGGGAAAGAGACCCAGTACTTC.

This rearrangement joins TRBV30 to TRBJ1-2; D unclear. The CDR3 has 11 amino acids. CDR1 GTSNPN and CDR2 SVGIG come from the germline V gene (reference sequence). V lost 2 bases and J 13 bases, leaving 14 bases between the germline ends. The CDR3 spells CAWSPETVSTF. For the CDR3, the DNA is TGTGCCTGGAGTCCAGAGACTGTCTCCACCTTC.

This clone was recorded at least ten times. The CDR3 DNA reads as TGTGCCAGCAGTGAAACGGCGGCCCACTACACAGATACGCAGTATTTT. Protein: CASSETAAHYTDTQYF. V gene TRBV2 combines with J gene TRBJ2-3; D is unresolved. The V end was cut by 2 bases, the J end by 2 bases, with 14 bases between. The CDR3 sequence is 16 residues long. Germline CDR1 and CDR2: SNHLY and FYNNEI.